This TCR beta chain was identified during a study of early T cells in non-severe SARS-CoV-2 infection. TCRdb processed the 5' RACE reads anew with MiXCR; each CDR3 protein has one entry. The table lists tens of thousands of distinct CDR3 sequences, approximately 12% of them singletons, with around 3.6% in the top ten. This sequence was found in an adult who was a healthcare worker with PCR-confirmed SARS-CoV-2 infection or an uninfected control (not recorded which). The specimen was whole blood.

CDR3 residues: CASSPGQGNTGELFF. CDR3 bases: TGCGCCAGCAGCCCCGGACAGGGGAACACCGGGGAGCTGTTTTTT. The V call is TRBV5-1, the J call TRBJ2-2, with 8 bases aligning to TRBD1. J was trimmed by 1 base and V by 4 bases; bases with no gene match: 3. CDR1 is SGHRS, CDR2 YFSETQ, per germline. This CDR3 contains 15 residues.